The 15 T cell receptor beta chains reported below all come from one sample, sequenced in a study of blood T cell repertoires in COVID-19. Assay: immunoSEQ multiplex PCR; the TCRdb copy retains only in-frame clones and omits some. The table lists tens of thousands of clones, less than 75% of them singletons. Sequenced: peripheral blood. These receptors originate from a woman in her 70s with acute or convalescent COVID-19.

The chain recombines TRBV4-1 with TRBJ2-7, with 8 bases aligning to TRBD1. The ends lost 4 bases at V and 3 bases at J; junction bases unmatched: 8. CDR3 size: 15 residues. The V gene's germline CDR1 is MGHRA and CDR2 YSYEKL. CDR3 protein: CASSRGQGVGYEQYF. CDR3 in DNA: TGCGCCAGCAGCCGAGGACAGGGTGTCGGCTACGAGCAGTACTTC.

The chain joins TRBV2 to TRBJ1-3; 7 nucleotides align to TRBD1. This CDR3 contains 16 residues. V gave up 5 bases and J gave up 0 bases; unmatched junction bases: 7. CDR1 is SNHLY and CDR2 is FYNNEI in the germline V gene. This chain's CDR3 is CASSNYRGYSGNTIYF. The CDR3 DNA sequence: TGTGCCAGCAGTAACTACAGGGGCTACTCTGGAAACACCATATATTTT.

The chain combines TRBV9 with TRBJ1-2; tentative D call: TRBD1 (5 bases). CDR3 length: 13 residues. From germline, CDR1 is SGDLS and CDR2 YYNGEE. V was clipped by 3 bases and J by 4 bases, with 10 bases between them. The DNA for the CDR3 is TGTGCCAGCAGCGCAGGGATTTTCTATGGCTACACCTTC. Residues: CASSAGIFYGYTF.

The chain uses TRBV30 and TRBJ1-3; no definite D call. The germline V gene has CDR1 GTSNPN and CDR2 SVGIG (reference sequence). There are 12 residues in the CDR3. The germline V and J ends were trimmed by 2 bases and 9 bases, with 11 bases remaining between them. The CDR3 bases are TGTGCCTGGAGTCCCACTGGGAGCACCATATATTTT. As protein: CAWSPTGSTIYF.

This chain joins TRBV24-1 and TRBJ2-2; 7 bases map to TRBD1. The germline V gene has CDR1 KGHDR and CDR2 SFDVKD. V gave up 4 bases and J gave up 6 bases; unmatched junction bases: 7. The length of the CDR3 is 15 residues. DNA of the CDR3: TGTGCCACCAGTGACCCCGGACAGGATCCCGGGGAGCTGTTTTTT. Protein product: CATSDPGQDPGELFF.

The sample holds many counts of this clone. The rearrangement links TRBV5-8 to TRBJ1-2; possibly TRBD1 for D (5 bases). CDR1 is SGHTS and CDR2 is YDEGEE in the germline V gene. CDR3 size: 14 residues. V lost 4 bases and J lost 4, with 14 bases in between. CDR3: CASSRTGSGYGYTF. The CDR3 region has the DNA TGTGCCAGCAGCCGAACAGGATCGGGCTATGGCTACACCTTC.

J is TRBJ2-6 and V is TRBV5-1; 8 bases align to TRBD2. The CDR3 consists of 19 residues. Losses at the gene ends were 0 bases for V and 1 base for J; bases not matched to a gene: 9. CDR1 is SGHRS and CDR2 is YFSETQ in the germline V gene. The CDR3 bases are TGCGCCAGCAGCTTGGTGGCGGGGGGTCCTATTTCTGGGGCCAACGTCCTGACTTTC. Amino acids: CASSLVAGGPISGANVLTF.

The V gene is TRBV4-1, the J gene TRBJ1-1; 10 bases map to TRBD1. Per germline, CDR1 MGHRA and CDR2 YSYEKL. This CDR3 contains 14 residues. The trim removed 4 bases at V and 6 bases at J, leaving 5 bases unmatched. DNA of the CDR3: TGCGCCAGCAGCCGCGGGACAGGGGCTCCTGAAGCTTTCTTT. Its translation is CASSRGTGAPEAFF.

The gene calls are TRBV6-6 and TRBJ1-1; D unresolved. This CDR3 is 15 amino acids long. V was shortened by 6 bases and J by 0 bases, with 14 bases between the two germline ends. The germline CDR1 and CDR2 sequences are MNHNY and SVGAGI (reference sequence). CDR3 DNA: TGTGCCAGCAGCCTTTTTAAGCGATTGAACACTGAAGCTTTCTTT. Translating it yields CASSLFKRLNTEAFF.

The V and J genes are TRBV3-1 (or the pseudogene TRBV3-2) and TRBJ1-5; TRBD1 might be the D (5 bases). Germline lookup yields CDR1 LGHDT and CDR2 YNNKEL (reference sequence). The CDR3 extends over 14 amino acids. Trimming took 1 base from V and 6 from J, leaving 10 bases between them. The CDR3 region has the DNA TGTGCCAGCAGCCAAGGGGGGGTAGGTCAGCCCCAGCATTTT. Translating it yields CASSQGGVGQPQHF.

The chain uses TRBV11-2 and TRBJ2-3; TRBD2 matches 8 bases. Germline lookup yields CDR1 SGHAT and CDR2 FQNNGV. The CDR3 has 14 amino acids. Trimming at V came to 8 bases and at J to 3 bases, leaving 7 bases not matched to a gene. The chain's CDR3 is CASLIGRGTDTQYF. The CDR3 DNA reads as TGTGCCAGCTTAATCGGGAGGGGGACAGATACGCAGTATTTT.

The CDR3 spells CASSPVRQFTGELFF. CDR3 in DNA: TGTGCCAGCTCACCAGTGAGACAGTTCACCGGGGAGCTGTTTTTT. The chain carries TRBV18 and TRBJ2-2; TRBD1 is a possible D gene (5 bases). From germline, CDR1 is KGHSH and CDR2 LQKENI. V lost 2 bases and J 4 bases, leaving 11 bases between the germline ends. The CDR3 is 15 amino acids. The variable domain in full, completed from reference TRBV18 and TRBJ2-2, reads NAGVMQNPRHLVRRRGQEARLRCSPMKGHSHVYWYRQLPEEGLKFMVYLQKENIIDESGMPKERFSAEFPKEGPSILRIQQVVRGDSAAYFCASSPVRQFTGELFFGEGSRLTVL.

The chain combines TRBV4-1 with TRBJ1-5, with D possibly being TRBD1 (6 bases). V lost 1 base and J lost 3, with 13 bases in between. Germline-derived CDR1 and CDR2 are MGHRA and YSYEKL. CDR3 size: 16 residues. Written as DNA, the CDR3 is TGCGCCAGCAGCCAAGGAAGCGGACAGTACAATCAGCCCCAGCATTTT. Protein: CASSQGSGQYNQPQHF.

The chain joins TRBV4-1 to TRBJ2-1, with a possible D match to TRBD2 (7 bases). CDR1 MGHRA and CDR2 YSYEKL come from the germline V gene. The CDR3 sequence is 15 residues long. V lost 0 bases and J 8 bases, leaving 14 bases between the germline ends. The CDR3 region is CASSQDRRGGDEQFF. The CDR3 bases are TGCGCCAGCAGCCAAGATCGGAGGGGGGGGGATGAGCAGTTCTTC.

CDR3 bases: TGTGCCAGCAGCCTTACAGGGGACCCGTTCTATGGCTACACCTTC. Translation: CASSLTGDPFYGYTF. This sequence joins TRBV7-9 and TRBJ1-2, with TRBD1 matching over 7 bases. From germline, CDR1 is SEHNR and CDR2 FQNEAQ (reference sequence). V trimming: 5 bases; J trimming: 4 bases; junction bases outside the gene matches: 10. The CDR3 is made up of 15 amino acids. Combining the CDR3 with reference TRBV7-9 and TRBJ1-2 gives the whole variable domain DTGVSQNPRHKITKRGQNVTFRCDPISEHNRLYWYRQTLGQGPEFLTYFQNEAQLEKSRLLSDRFSAERPKGSFSTLEIQRTEQGDSAMYLCASSLTGDPFYGYTFGSGTRLTVV.